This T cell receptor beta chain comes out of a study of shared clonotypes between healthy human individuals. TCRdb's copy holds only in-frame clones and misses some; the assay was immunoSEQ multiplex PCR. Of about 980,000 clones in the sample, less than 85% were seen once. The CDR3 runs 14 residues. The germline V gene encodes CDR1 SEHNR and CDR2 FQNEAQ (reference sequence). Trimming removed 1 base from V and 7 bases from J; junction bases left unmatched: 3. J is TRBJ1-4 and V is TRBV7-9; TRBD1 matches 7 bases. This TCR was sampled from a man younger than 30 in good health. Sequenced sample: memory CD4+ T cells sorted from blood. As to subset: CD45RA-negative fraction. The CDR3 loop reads CASSLEGQIEKLFF. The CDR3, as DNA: TGTGCCAGCAGCTTAGAGGGACAGATTGAAAAACTGTTTTTT.